Listed here are 21 T cell receptor beta chains from one sample, sequenced in a study of CD8+ T cells in alopecia areata. Isolated RNA was reverse transcribed into cDNA used as the sequencing template. The assay was immunoSEQ multiplex PCR, and TCRdb's table has in-frame clones only and misses some. The table lists some 25,000 clones, 40% to 65% of them singletons. The sequencing input was NKG2D-high CD8+ T cells sorted from blood. The receptors were sampled from a human donor with alopecia areata.

J is TRBJ1-1 and V is TRBV10-3; D ambiguous. V dropped 0 bases and J dropped 0 bases, with 17 bases sitting between them. The CDR3 is made up of 18 amino acids. The germline V gene encodes CDR1 ENHRY and CDR2 SYGVKD. This CDR3 is CAISESGRPWVMNTEAFF. CDR3 DNA: TGTGCCATCAGTGAGTCTGGCAGGCCGTGGGTGATGAACACTGAAGCTTTCTTT.

This chain connects TRBV6-6 to TRBJ2-5, with TRBD2 identical over 13 bases. The CDR3 runs 16 residues. The J segment lost 8 bases and the V segment lost 4 bases, leaving 10 bases of the junction unmatched. CDR1 and CDR2 from the germline V gene are MNHNY and SVGAGI (reference sequence). The CDR3 coding sequence is TGTGCCAGCAGTTTACTAGCGGGAGGGCCGTCACGAACCCAGTACTTC. It yields the protein CASSLLAGGPSRTQYF.

The rearrangement links TRBV11-2 to TRBJ2-7, with D hard to call. The CDR3 length is 12 residues. Germline-derived CDR1 and CDR2 are SGHAT and FQNNGV. Trimming took 5 bases from V and 5 from J, leaving 10 bases between them. For the CDR3, the DNA is TGTGCCAGCAGCCTAATTCTGCACGAGCAGTACTTC. Protein product: CASSLILHEQYF.

This chain uses TRBV27 with TRBJ2-1; D is uncertain. The germline V gene has CDR1 MNHEY and CDR2 SMNVEV (reference sequence). V was clipped by 7 bases and J by 2 bases, with 15 bases between them. The CDR3 has 15 residues. The CDR3 spells CASTSIGRTYNEQFF. Written as DNA, the CDR3 is TGTGCCAGCACCTCAATTGGTAGAACCTACAATGAGCAGTTCTTC.

This chain joins TRBV7-2 and TRBJ2-5, with D tentatively TRBD1 (5 bases). The germline V gene encodes CDR1 SGHTA and CDR2 FQGNSA. V was trimmed by 7 bases and J by 5 bases, leaving 20 bases between them. The CDR3 covers 15 residues. The chain's CDR3 is CASTAYPGMGETQYF. DNA for the CDR3: TGTGCCAGCACGGCTTATCCAGGGATGGGGGAGACCCAGTACTTC.

This sequence joins TRBV4-3 and TRBJ2-1; D gene ambiguous. The CDR3 totals 11 residues. The V gene lost 4 bases and the J gene lost 6 bases, with 4 bases spanning the gap. CDR1 and CDR2 (germline): LGHNA, YSLEER. The CDR3 DNA sequence: TGCGCCAGCAGCCCCGGCAATGAGCAGTTCTTC. Its protein is CASSPGNEQFF.

The chain links TRBV5-1 to TRBJ2-7, with D hard to call. Germline loops: CDR1 SGHRS, CDR2 YFSETQ. This CDR3 is 13 amino acids long. Trimming left V 4 bases short and J 8 bases short, with 16 bases between. CDR3 coding DNA: TGCGCCAGCAGCGGCCCGACGGACGGCAAGCAGTACTTC. Encoded protein: CASSGPTDGKQYF.

This clone was found once. The chain combines TRBV29-1 with TRBJ2-1, with D unclear. This CDR3 contains 13 residues. CDR1 SQVTM and CDR2 ANQGSEA come from the germline V gene. Trimming pared 2 bases from V and 7 bases from J, leaving 12 bases between. The CDR3 DNA is TGCAGCGTTGAAATGATGGTGGGGAATGAGCAGTTCTTC. This gives the protein CSVEMMVGNEQFF.

The rearrangement links TRBV7-6 to TRBJ1-1; D is unclear. The germline gives CDR1 SGHVS, CDR2 FNYEAQ. This CDR3 has 14 amino acids. V lost 1 base to trimming and J lost 4 bases, with 10 bases between them. The CDR3 coding sequence is TGTGCCAGCAGCTTAGTTGGGAGGAGCACTGAAGCTTTCTTT. Its translation is CASSLVGRSTEAFF.

This chain connects TRBV4-1 to TRBJ2-7; D is unresolved. Trimming took 0 bases from V and 4 from J, leaving 7 bases between them. The CDR3 is made up of 13 amino acids. Germline CDR1 reads MGHRA; CDR2 reads YSYEKL. The CDR3 spells CASSQDWSYEQYF. The CDR3 nucleotides are TGCGCCAGCAGCCAAGACTGGAGTTACGAGCAGTACTTC.

CDR3 amino acids: CSAFVGTSGPGPNEQFF. The DNA for the CDR3 is TGCAGCGCCTTCGTGGGGACTAGCGGGCCCGGGCCCAATGAGCAGTTCTTC. The genes are TRBV29-1 and TRBJ2-1; TRBD2 aligns across 12 bases. In germline, CDR1 is SQVTM, CDR2 ANQGSEA. The CDR3 length is 17 residues. Trimming cost V 7 bases and J 6 bases; bases outside gene matches: 16.

This clone turned up a few times. This chain links TRBV29-1 with TRBJ2-1, with 9 positions matching TRBD2. The V segment lost 5 bases and the J segment 9 bases; nucleotides outside the gene matches: 8. Germline values: CDR1 SQVTM, CDR2 ANQGSEA. This CDR3 spans 13 amino acids. CDR3 bases: TGCAGCGTTTCTAGCGGGATAGGGGGTGAGCAGTTCTTC. Its protein product is CSVSSGIGGEQFF.

V and J are TRBV19 and TRBJ2-1; D is perhaps TRBD1 (6 bases). The CDR3 has 16 amino acids. Trimming removed 2 bases at V and 8 bases at J, with 19 bases between. Germline CDR1 and CDR2: LNHDA and SQIVND (reference sequence). The CDR3 loop reads CASSILGTYEGDEQFF. The CDR3 bases are TGTGCCAGTAGTATACTCGGGACATACGAGGGCGATGAGCAGTTCTTC.

The chain recombines TRBV27 with TRBJ1-5, with 8 bases that match TRBD1. CDR3 size: 16 residues. In germline, CDR1 is MNHEY, CDR2 SMNVEV (reference sequence). Losses at the gene ends were 6 bases for V and 0 bases for J; bases not matched to a gene: 7. The CDR3 loop is CASRPGQVYSNQPQHF. DNA of the CDR3: TGTGCCAGCAGGCCGGGACAGGTGTATAGCAATCAGCCCCAGCATTTT.

The rearrangement joins TRBV14 to TRBJ2-1, with D perhaps given as TRBD1 or TRBD2 (5 bases each). The length of the CDR3 is 15 residues. The germline V gene has CDR1 SGHDN and CDR2 FVKESK. Trimming took off 5 bases at V and 4 bases at J, with 15 bases between the two ends. The CDR3 reads CASSTGLRLYNEQFF. CDR3 DNA: TGTGCCAGCAGCACGGGGCTAAGACTTTACAATGAGCAGTTCTTC.

The rearrangement uses TRBV11-2 and TRBJ2-7, with D hard to call. Germline CDR1 is SGHAT and CDR2 is FQNNGV. CDR3 length: 12 amino acids. Trimming stripped 1 base from V and 4 bases from J, with 5 bases between. The CDR3, as DNA: TGTGCCAGCAGCTTAGGGGTATACGAGCAGTACTTC. It translates to CASSLGVYEQYF.

In its sample, this clone was seen once. This chain links TRBV18 with TRBJ2-1; 10 bases match TRBD2. The trim removed 4 bases at V and 8 bases at J, leaving 11 bases unmatched. Germline V gene sequence: CDR1 KGHSH, CDR2 LQKENI. CDR3 length equals 16 residues. The CDR3 sequence is CASSLAGGGFRDEQFF. CDR3 nucleotides: TGTGCCAGCTCACTAGCGGGAGGCGGGTTTCGCGATGAGCAGTTCTTC.

V and J are TRBV6-5 and TRBJ1-4, with D possibly being TRBD1 (5 bases). The CDR3 covers 14 residues. Looked up from germline, CDR1 is MNHEY and CDR2 is SVGAGI. V shed 0 bases and J shed 5 bases, with 7 bases lying between them. Here the CDR3 DNA reads TGTGCCAGCAGTTACTCTTGGGACAATGAAAAACTGTTTTTT. Translated: CASSYSWDNEKLFF.

This clone has more than one count but fewer than ten. The chain couples TRBV6-5 to TRBJ2-7; TRBD1 is a possible D gene (5 bases). The CDR3 is 11 amino acids. Trimming removed 4 bases from V and 6 bases from J, with 7 bases in between. Germline V lookup: CDR1 MNHEY, CDR2 SVGAGI. The DNA for the CDR3 is TGTGCCAGCAGTTTCAGGGCCGAGCAGTACTTC. Translation: CASSFRAEQYF.

V usage is TRBV2 and J usage is TRBJ2-5; 11 bases map to TRBD1. V lost 4 bases, J lost 3 bases, and 4 bases stayed unmatched. Germline assignment: CDR1 SNHLY and CDR2 FYNNEI. The CDR3 totals 15 residues. The CDR3 region is CASSGTGGEEETQYF. The CDR3 DNA reads as TGTGCCAGCAGTGGGACAGGGGGCGAGGAAGAGACCCAGTACTTC.

The V call is TRBV28, the J call TRBJ2-3; 8 bases are a match to TRBD2. Germline V gene data show CDR1 as MDHEN and CDR2 as SYDVKM. Trimming took 5 bases from V and 4 from J; bases not matched to a gene: 5. CDR3 length: 14 residues. The DNA of the CDR3 is TGTGCCAGCAGTCCGCGACTAGCGCCAGATACGCAGTATTTT. Translated, it gives CASSPRLAPDTQYF. The full variable domain, with the rest looked up from reference TRBV28 and TRBJ2-3, is DVKVTQSSRYLVKRTGEKVFLECVQDMDHENMFWYRQDPGLGLRLIYFSYDVKMKEKGDIPEGYSVSREKKERFSLILESASTNQTSMYLCASSPRLAPDTQYFGPGTRLTVL.